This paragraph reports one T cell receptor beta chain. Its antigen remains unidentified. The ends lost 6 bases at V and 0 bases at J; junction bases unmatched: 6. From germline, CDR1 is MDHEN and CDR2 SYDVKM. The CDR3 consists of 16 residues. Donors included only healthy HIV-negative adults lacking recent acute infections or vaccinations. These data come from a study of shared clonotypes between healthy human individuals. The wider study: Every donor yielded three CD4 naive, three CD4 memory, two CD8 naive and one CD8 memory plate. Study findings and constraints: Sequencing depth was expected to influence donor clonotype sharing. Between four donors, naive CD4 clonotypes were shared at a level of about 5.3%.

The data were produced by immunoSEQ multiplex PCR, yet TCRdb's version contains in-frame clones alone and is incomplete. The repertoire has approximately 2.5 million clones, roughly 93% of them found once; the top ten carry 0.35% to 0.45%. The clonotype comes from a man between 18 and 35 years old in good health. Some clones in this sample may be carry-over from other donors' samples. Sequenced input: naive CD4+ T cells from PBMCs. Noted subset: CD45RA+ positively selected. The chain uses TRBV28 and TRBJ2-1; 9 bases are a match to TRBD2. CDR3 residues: CASRLRTSASYNEQFF. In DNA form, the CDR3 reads TGTGCCAGCAGACTCCGGACTAGCGCCTCCTACAATGAGCAGTTCTTC.